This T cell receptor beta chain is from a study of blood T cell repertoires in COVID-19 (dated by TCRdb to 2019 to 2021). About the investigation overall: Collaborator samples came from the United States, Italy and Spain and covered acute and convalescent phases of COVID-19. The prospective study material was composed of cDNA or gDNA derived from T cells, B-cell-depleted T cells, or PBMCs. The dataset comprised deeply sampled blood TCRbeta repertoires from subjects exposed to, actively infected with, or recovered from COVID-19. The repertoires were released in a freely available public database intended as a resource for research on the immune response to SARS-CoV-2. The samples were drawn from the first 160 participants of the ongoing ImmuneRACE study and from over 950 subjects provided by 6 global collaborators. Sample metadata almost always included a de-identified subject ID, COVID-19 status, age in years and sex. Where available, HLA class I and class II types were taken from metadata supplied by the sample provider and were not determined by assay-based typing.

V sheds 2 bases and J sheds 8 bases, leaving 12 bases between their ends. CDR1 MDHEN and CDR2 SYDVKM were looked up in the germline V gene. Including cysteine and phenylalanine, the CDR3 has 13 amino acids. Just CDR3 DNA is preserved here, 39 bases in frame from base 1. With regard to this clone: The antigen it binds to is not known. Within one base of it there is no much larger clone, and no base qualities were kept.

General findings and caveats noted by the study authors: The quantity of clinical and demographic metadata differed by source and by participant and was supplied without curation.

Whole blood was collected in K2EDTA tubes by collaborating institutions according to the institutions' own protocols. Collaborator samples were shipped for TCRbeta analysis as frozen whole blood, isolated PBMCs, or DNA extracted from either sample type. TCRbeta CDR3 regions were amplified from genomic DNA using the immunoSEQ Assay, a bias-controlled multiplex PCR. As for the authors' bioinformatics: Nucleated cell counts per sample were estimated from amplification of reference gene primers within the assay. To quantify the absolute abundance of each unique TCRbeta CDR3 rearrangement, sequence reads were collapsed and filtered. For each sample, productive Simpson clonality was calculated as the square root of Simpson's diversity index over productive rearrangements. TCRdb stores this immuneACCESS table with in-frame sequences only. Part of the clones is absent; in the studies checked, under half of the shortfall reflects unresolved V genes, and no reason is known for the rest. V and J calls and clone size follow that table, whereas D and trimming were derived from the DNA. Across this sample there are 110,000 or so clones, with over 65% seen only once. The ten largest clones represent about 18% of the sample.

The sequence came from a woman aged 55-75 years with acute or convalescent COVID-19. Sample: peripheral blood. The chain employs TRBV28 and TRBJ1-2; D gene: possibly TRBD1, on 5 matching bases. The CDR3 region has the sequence CASSLEWRGGYTF. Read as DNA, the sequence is TGTGCCAGCAGTTTAGAGTGGAGGGGAGGCTACACCTTC.